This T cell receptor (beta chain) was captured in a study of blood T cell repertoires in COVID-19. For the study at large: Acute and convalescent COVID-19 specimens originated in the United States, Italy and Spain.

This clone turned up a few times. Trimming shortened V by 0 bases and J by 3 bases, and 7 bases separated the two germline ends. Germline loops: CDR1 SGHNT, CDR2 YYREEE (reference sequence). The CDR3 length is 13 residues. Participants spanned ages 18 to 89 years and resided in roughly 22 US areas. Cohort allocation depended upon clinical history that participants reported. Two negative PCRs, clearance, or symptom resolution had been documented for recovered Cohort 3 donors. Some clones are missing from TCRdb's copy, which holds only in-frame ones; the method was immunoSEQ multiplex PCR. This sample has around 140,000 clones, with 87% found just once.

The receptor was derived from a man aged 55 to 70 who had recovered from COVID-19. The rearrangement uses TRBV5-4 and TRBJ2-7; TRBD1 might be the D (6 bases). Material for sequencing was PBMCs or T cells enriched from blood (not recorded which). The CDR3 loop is CASSLGTDYEQYF. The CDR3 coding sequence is TGTGCCAGCAGCTTGGGGACAGACTACGAGCAGTACTTC.